In its sample, the clone carrying this T cell receptor (beta chain) was seen a few times. Its antigen is not known. The sample belongs to a study of beta chain features in type 1 diabetes. V shed 3 bases, J shed 4 bases, and the junction held 5 bases outside the gene matches. CDR1 is LGHNA and CDR2 is YSLEER in the germline V gene. The CDR3 spans 14 residues. Every bit of the isolated RNA underwent reverse transcription, so sequencing read expressed TCRB transcripts. This table comes from immunoSEQ multiplex PCR, and its TCRdb copy is limited to in-frame clones, with some not included. The sample includes under 400,000 clones, roughly 12% of them seen just once. Points from the study as a whole: Researchers report that Type 1 diabetes patients had moderately but significantly shorter TCRB CDR3s across all four CD4+ subsets.

The receptor comes from a woman younger than 30 with type 1 diabetes. Sequenced: naive CD4+ T cells from blood. The chain has TRBV4-3 and TRBJ1-2; 7 bases fit TRBD1. In DNA, the CDR3 is TGCGCCAGCAGCCAGCAGGGGGACTTCTATGGCTACACCTTC. Protein: CASSQQGDFYGYTF.